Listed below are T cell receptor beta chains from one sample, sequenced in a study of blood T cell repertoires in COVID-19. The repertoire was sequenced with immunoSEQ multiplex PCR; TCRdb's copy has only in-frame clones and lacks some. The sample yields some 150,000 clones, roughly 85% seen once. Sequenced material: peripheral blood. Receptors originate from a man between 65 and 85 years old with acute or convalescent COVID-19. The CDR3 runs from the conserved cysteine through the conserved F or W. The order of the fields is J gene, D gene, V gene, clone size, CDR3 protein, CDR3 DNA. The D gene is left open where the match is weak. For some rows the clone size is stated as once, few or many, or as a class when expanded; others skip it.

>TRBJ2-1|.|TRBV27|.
CASSSRRQLNEQFF
TGTGCCAGCAGTTCCCGCAGACAGCTTAATGAGCAGTTCTTC
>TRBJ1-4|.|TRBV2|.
CASRPDRNNEKLFF
TGTGCCAGCCGGCCCGACAGGAACAATGAAAAACTGTTTTTT
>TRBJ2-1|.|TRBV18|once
CASSPSTRTEQFF
TGTGCCAGCTCACCGTCGACTAGGACTGAGCAGTTCTTC
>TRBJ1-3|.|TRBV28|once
CASFDSFSGNTIYF
TGTGCCAGCTTCGACAGTTTCTCTGGAAACACCATATATTTT
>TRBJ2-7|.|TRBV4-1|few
CASSQEGGFYEQYF
TGCGCCAGCAGCCAAGAAGGCGGGTTCTACGAGCAGTACTTC
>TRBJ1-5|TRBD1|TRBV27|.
CASSLRSPGQGNQPQHF
TGTGCCAGCAGTTTAAGATCACCGGGACAGGGCAATCAGCCCCAGCATTTT
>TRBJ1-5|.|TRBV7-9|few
CASSFAGEGQPQHF
TGTGCCAGCAGCTTTGCGGGGGAAGGGCAGCCCCAGCATTTT
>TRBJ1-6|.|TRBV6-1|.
CASSEMAGLGSPLHF
TGTGCCAGCAGTGAAATGGCAGGGCTGGGGTCACCCCTCCACTTT
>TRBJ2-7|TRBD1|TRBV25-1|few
CASSRDRVYEQYF
TGTGCCAGCAGCCGGGACAGGGTCTACGAGCAGTACTTC
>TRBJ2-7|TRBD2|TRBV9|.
CASSVGDRLAGTYEQYF
TGTGCCAGCAGCGTAGGGGATAGGCTAGCGGGAACCTACGAGCAGTACTTC
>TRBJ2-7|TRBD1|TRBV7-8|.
CASSRRDRGLYEQYF
TGTGCCAGCAGCCGCCGGGACAGGGGCCTCTACGAGCAGTACTTC
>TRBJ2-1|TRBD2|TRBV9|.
CASSPLAGKAIEQFF
TGTGCCAGCAGCCCTCTAGCGGGGAAGGCAATTGAGCAGTTCTTC
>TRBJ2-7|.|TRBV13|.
CASSSGGYEQYF
TGTGCCAGCAGCTCCGGGGGCTACGAGCAGTACTTC
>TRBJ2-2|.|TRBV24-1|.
CATRWRVGELFF
TGTGCCACCAGGTGGCGGGTCGGGGAGCTGTTTTTT
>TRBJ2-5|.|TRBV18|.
CASSPEAETQYF
TGTGCCAGCTCACCAGAGGCGGAGACCCAGTACTTC
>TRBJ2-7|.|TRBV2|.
CASSELANSYEQYF
TGTGCCAGCAGCGAGCTAGCGAACTCCTACGAGCAGTACTTC
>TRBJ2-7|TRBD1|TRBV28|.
CASSLGTGGEQYF
TGTGCCAGCAGTTTGGGGACAGGGGGTGAGCAGTACTTC
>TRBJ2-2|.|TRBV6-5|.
CASSYLTGFTGELFF
TGTGCCAGCAGCTATCTTACAGGGTTCACCGGGGAGCTGTTTTTT
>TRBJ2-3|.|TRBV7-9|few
CASSLAGARTDTQYF
TGTGCCAGCAGCTTAGCGGGGGCCCGCACAGATACGCAGTATTTT
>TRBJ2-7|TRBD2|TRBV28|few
CASSLLSGRLSYEQYF
TGTGCCAGCAGTTTATTAAGCGGGAGGCTCTCCTACGAGCAGTACTTC
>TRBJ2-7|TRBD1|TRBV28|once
CASSGTVPREQYF
TGTGCCAGCAGTGGGACAGTGCCTAGGGAGCAGTACTTC
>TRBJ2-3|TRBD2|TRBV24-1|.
CATSEQLAGGGTDTQYF
TGTGCCACCAGTGAACAACTAGCGGGAGGGGGCACAGATACGCAGTATTTT
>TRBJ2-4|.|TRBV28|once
CASSFGGRGAKNIQYF
TGTGCCAGCAGTTTTGGGGGCAGAGGAGCCAAAAACATTCAGTACTTC
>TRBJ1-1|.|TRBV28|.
CASSLWGAAMAVNTEAFF
TGTGCCAGCAGTTTATGGGGGGCGGCCATGGCGGTGAACACTGAAGCTTTCTTT
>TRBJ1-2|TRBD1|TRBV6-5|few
CASSPALDRGLGYTF
TGTGCCAGCAGCCCCGCCCTGGACAGGGGGCTTGGCTACACCTTC
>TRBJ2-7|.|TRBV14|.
CASSIGGVSSYEQYF
TGTGCCAGCAGCATAGGAGGGGTCTCCTCCTACGAGCAGTACTTC
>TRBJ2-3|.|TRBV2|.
CASILSTDTQYF
TGTGCCAGCATTTTAAGCACAGATACGCAGTATTTT
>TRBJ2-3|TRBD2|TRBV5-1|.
CASSRTSGLDTQYF
TGCGCCAGCTCAAGGACTAGCGGGCTCGATACGCAGTATTTT
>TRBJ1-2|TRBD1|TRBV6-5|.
CASSYGTGGGYGYTF
TGTGCCAGCAGTTACGGGACAGGGGGAGGCTATGGCTACACCTTC
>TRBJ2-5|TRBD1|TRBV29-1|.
CSAQKGQGAETQYF
TGCAGCGCACAAAAGGGACAGGGGGCAGAGACCCAGTACTTC
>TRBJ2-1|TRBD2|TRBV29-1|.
CSVEVGLLAGGLDEQFF
TGCAGCGTTGAAGTGGGACTACTAGCGGGAGGGCTGGATGAGCAGTTCTTC
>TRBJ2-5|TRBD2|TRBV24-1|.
CATSAPRGGRETQYF
TGTGCCACCAGTGCCCCTCGGGGGGGGCGGGAGACCCAGTACTTC
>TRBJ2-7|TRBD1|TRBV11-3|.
CASSLDVGQGYEQYF
TGTGCCAGCAGCTTAGACGTCGGACAGGGGTACGAGCAGTACTTC
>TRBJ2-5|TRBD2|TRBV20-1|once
CSASPSGNWGETQYF
TGCAGTGCTAGTCCCAGCGGGAATTGGGGAGAGACCCAGTACTTC
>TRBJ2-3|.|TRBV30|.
CAWMRGVRTDTQYF
TGTGCCTGGATGCGGGGAGTGCGCACAGATACGCAGTATTTT
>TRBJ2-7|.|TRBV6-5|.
CASSSQGDSYEQYF
TGTGCCAGCAGTTCCCAAGGAGACTCCTACGAGCAGTACTTC
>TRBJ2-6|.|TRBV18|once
CASSPRASGANVLTF
TGTGCCAGCTCGCCCAGGGCCTCTGGGGCCAACGTCCTGACTTTC
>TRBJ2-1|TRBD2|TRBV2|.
CASSSPTSGRPNEQFF
TGTGCCAGCAGTTCTCCAACTAGCGGGAGGCCCAATGAGCAGTTCTTC
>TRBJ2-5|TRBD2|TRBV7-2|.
CASSSRTSQETQYF
TGTGCCAGCAGCTCAAGGACTAGTCAAGAGACCCAGTACTTC
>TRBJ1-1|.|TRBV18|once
CASSPSRTVNTEAFF
TGTGCCAGCTCACCTAGCCGGACAGTTAACACTGAAGCTTTCTTT
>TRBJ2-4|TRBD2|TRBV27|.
CASSLYSLAGRWDKNIQYF
TGTGCCAGCAGTTTATATTCACTAGCGGGAAGGTGGGACAAAAACATTCAGTACTTC
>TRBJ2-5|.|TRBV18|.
CASSPPIGRETQYF
TGTGCCAGCTCACCACCGATCGGGAGAGAGACCCAGTACTTC
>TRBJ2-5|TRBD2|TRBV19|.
CASSIALAGVETQYF
TGTGCCAGTAGTATAGCGCTAGCGGGAGTTGAGACCCAGTACTTC
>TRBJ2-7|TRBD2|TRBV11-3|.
CASSSGGASHSVEQYF
TGTGCCAGCAGCTCCGGGGGGGCCTCTCATTCAGTTGAGCAGTACTTC
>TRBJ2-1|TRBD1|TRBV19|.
CASSRDRVFDNEQFF
TGTGCCAGTAGTCGGGACAGGGTGTTCGACAATGAGCAGTTCTTC
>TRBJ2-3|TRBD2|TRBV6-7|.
CASSYSPGRPSGRALGTDTQYF
TGTGCCAGCAGTTACTCCCCCGGACGACCGAGCGGGAGGGCCCTCGGCACAGATACGCAGTATTTT
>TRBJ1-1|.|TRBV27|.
CASSIDNMNTEAFF
TGTGCCAGCAGTATCGACAACATGAACACTGAAGCTTTCTTT
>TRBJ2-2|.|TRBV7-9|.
CASSLPGVTTGELFF
TGTGCCAGCAGCTTACCGGGAGTTACCACCGGGGAGCTGTTTTTT
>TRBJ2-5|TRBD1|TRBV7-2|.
CASSFGQVGETQYF
TGTGCCAGCAGCTTTGGACAGGTGGGGGAGACCCAGTACTTC
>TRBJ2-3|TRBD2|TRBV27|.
CASSLLAGMSTDTQYF
TGTGCCAGCAGTTTATTAGCGGGGATGAGCACAGATACGCAGTATTTT
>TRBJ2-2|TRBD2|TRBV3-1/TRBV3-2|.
CASSQGLAVNTGELFF
TGTGCCAGCAGCCAGGGACTAGCGGTAAACACCGGGGAGCTGTTTTTT
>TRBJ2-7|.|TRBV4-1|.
CASSQGREPAAYYEQYF
TGCGCCAGCAGCCAAGGGAGGGAGCCAGCGGCCTACTACGAGCAGTACTTC
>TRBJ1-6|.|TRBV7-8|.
CASSLRQMGSSYNSPLHF
TGTGCCAGCAGCTTAAGACAGATGGGAAGCTCCTATAATTCACCCCTCCACTTT
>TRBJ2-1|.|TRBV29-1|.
CSVEDPARRNYNEQFF
TGCAGCGTTGAAGACCCAGCAAGGAGAAACTACAATGAGCAGTTCTTC
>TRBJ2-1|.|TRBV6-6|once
CASSYFTSESEQFF
TGTGCCAGCAGTTACTTCACTAGTGAATCCGAGCAGTTCTTC
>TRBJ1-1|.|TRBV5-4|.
CASSYRQENTEAFF
TGTGCCAGCAGCTATCGACAGGAGAACACTGAAGCTTTCTTT
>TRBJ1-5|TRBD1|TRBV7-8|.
CASSFGTGGNQPQHF
TGTGCCAGCAGCTTCGGGACAGGGGGCAACCAGCCCCAGCATTTT
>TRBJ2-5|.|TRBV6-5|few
CASSHDPGGRETQYF
TGTGCCAGCAGTCACGATCCAGGGGGGAGAGAGACCCAGTACTTC